One and the same sample provided the 13 T cell receptor beta chains below, sequenced in a study of cytomegalovirus exposure and HLA in healthy donors. Primers for the PCR totalled 60 Vbeta and 13 Jbeta. Sequencing used immunoSEQ multiplex PCR; TCRdb keeps in-frame clones, though not all of them. The data hold more than 100,000 clones, with roughly 80% observed a single time. Sequencing was done on a sample of PBMCs. The receptor set was obtained from a young man in good health and CMV-seronegative.

The V call is TRBV11-2, the J call TRBJ2-1; D is possibly TRBD2 (6 bases). V was pared by 1 base and J by 9 bases, with 19 bases between. CDR3 length: 16 amino acids. Germline values: CDR1 SGHAT, CDR2 FQNNGV. The chain's CDR3 is CASSLVGGALLIEQFF. The CDR3, as DNA: TGTGCCAGCAGCTTAGTAGGAGGGGCGTTACTAATTGAGCAGTTCTTC.

The gene calls are TRBV28 and TRBJ1-2; perhaps TRBD1 as D (5 bases). CDR3 length equals 14 residues. Trimming left V 2 bases short and J 7 bases short, with 14 bases between. Per the germline V gene, CDR1 is MDHEN and CDR2 is SYDVKM. CDR3 sequence (DNA): TGTGCCAGCAGTTTACCGGACAACTACTTTGGCTACACCTTC. Translation: CASSLPDNYFGYTF.

The J gene is TRBJ1-5, the V gene TRBV5-6; tentative D call: TRBD1 (6 bases). Trimming removed 1 base at V and 3 bases at J, with 17 bases between. Per germline, CDR1 SGHDT and CDR2 YYEEEE. This CDR3 is 17 amino acids long. The CDR3 spells CASSLRATGNHNQPQHF. For the CDR3, the DNA is TGTGCCAGCAGCTTGAGGGCCACAGGGAACCACAATCAGCCCCAGCATTTT.

The V gene is TRBV6-6, the J gene TRBJ2-3; a possible D gene is TRBD2 (5 bases). V lost 6 bases and J lost 8, with 12 bases in between. Looked up from germline, CDR1 is MNHNY and CDR2 is SVGAGI (reference sequence). The CDR3 sequence is 12 residues long. CDR3 protein: CASRRAESTQYF. The CDR3 nucleotides read TGTGCCAGCAGGCGGGCAGAGAGTACGCAGTATTTT.

The gene calls are TRBV30 and TRBJ1-6, with 11 bases aligning to TRBD1. Germline V gives CDR1 GTSNPN, CDR2 SVGIG (reference sequence). CDR3 length: 14 residues. The V segment lost 5 bases and the J segment 10 bases; nucleotides outside the gene matches: 7. CDR3 amino acids: CAWSRDRGWSPLHF. The CDR3 DNA reads TGTGCCTGGTCCAGGGACAGGGGGTGGTCACCCCTCCACTTT. The variable domain in full, completed from reference TRBV30 and TRBJ1-6, reads SQTIHQWPATLVQPVGSPLSLECTVEGTSNPNLYWYRQAAGRGLQLLFYSVGIGQISSEVPQNLSASRPQDRQFILSSKKLLLSDSGFYLCAWSRDRGWSPLHFGNGTRLTVT.

The CDR3 spells CASSSTGPYEQYF. The DNA for the CDR3 is TGTGCCAGCAGCTCAACCGGTCCCTACGAGCAGTACTTC. The V gene is TRBV28, the J gene TRBJ2-7, with D unclear. Trimming took off 6 bases at V and 2 bases at J, with 11 bases between the two ends. Per germline, CDR1 MDHEN and CDR2 SYDVKM. The CDR3 extends over 13 amino acids.

The chain links TRBV28 to TRBJ1-5; 7 nucleotides match TRBD1. The germline V gene has CDR1 MDHEN and CDR2 SYDVKM. With 3 bases clipped from V and 7 bases from J, the junction kept 18 bases outside the gene matches. The CDR3 consists of 18 residues. Here the CDR3 DNA reads TGTGCCAGCAGTTTTACCCACCCCGACAGGGCCTCGGGGCAGCCCCAGCATTTT. Protein sequence: CASSFTHPDRASGQPQHF.

The sample holds one count of this clone. V gene TRBV5-1 combines with J gene TRBJ2-7, with unresolved D. V was pared by 1 base and J by 0 bases, with 14 bases between. The germline V gene has CDR1 SGHRS and CDR2 YFSETQ. CDR3 length equals 16 residues. CDR3 sequence: CASSLRVQSGSYEQYF. DNA of the CDR3: TGCGCCAGCAGCTTGCGGGTCCAGTCCGGCTCCTACGAGCAGTACTTC.

This sequence joins TRBV11-3 and TRBJ2-3; D call uncertain. V was cut by 0 bases and J by 3 bases, with 4 bases left in between. The V gene's germline CDR1 is SGHNT and CDR2 YENEEA. CDR3 length equals 13 residues. CDR3 coding DNA: TGTGCCAGCAGCTTAGAGGAGACAGATACGCAGTATTTT. Its translation: CASSLEETDTQYF.

The rearrangement links TRBV6-6 to TRBJ2-1; the match to TRBD2 covers 8 bases. V trimming: 7 bases; J trimming: 8 bases; junction bases outside the gene matches: 4. The CDR3 contains 12 residues. Germline values: CDR1 MNHNY, CDR2 SVGAGI (reference sequence). CDR3 sequence: CASNAGGYEQFF. CDR3 nucleotides: TGTGCCAGCAACGCGGGGGGCTATGAGCAGTTCTTC.

The V call is TRBV27, the J call TRBJ1-6, with D possibly being TRBD1 (6 bases). The germline V and J ends were trimmed by 3 bases and 8 bases, with 11 bases remaining between them. CDR3 length: 14 amino acids. Per germline, CDR1 MNHEY and CDR2 SMNVEV (reference sequence). CDR3 coding DNA: TGTGCCAGCAGTTTTGGACAGTCACATTCACCCCTCCACTTT. It codes for CASSFGQSHSPLHF.

The V gene is TRBV10-1, the J gene TRBJ2-7, with 10 bases matching TRBD1. In germline, CDR1 is WNHNN, CDR2 SYGVQD (reference sequence). The CDR3 runs 16 residues. The J segment lost 6 bases and the V segment lost 5 bases, leaving 13 bases of the junction unmatched. CDR3 residues: CASSPEPGTGVIEQYF. The DNA of the CDR3 is TGCGCCAGCAGTCCTGAACCCGGGACAGGGGTTATCGAGCAGTACTTC.

The chain links TRBV5-4 to TRBJ1-2; D uncertain. The CDR3 has 13 amino acids. With 0 bases removed from V and 7 bases from J, the gap between germline ends came to 10 bases. In germline, CDR1 is SGHNT, CDR2 YYREEE (reference sequence). CDR3 protein: CASSLDSQSGYTF. Here the CDR3 DNA reads TGTGCCAGCAGCTTGGATTCACAATCTGGCTACACCTTC.